The 20 T cell receptor beta chains in this list originate from one sample, sequenced in a study of graft-versus-host responses after intestinal transplantation. Clones were sequenced by immunoSEQ multiplex PCR, and TCRdb holds only the in-frame ones, with some missing. The sample lists 45,000 to 55,000 clones, 91% seen once, with approximately 5% in the top ten. The sample in question was PBMCs, obtained 650 to 690 days after intestinal transplant. The origin of the receptors is a human patient who received an intestinal transplant, so some T cells may come from the graft donor.

The chain has TRBV15 and TRBJ2-3; D possibly corresponds to TRBD1 (6 bases). The CDR3 contains 16 residues. Germline V gene data show CDR1 as LNHNV and CDR2 as YYDKDF (reference sequence). Between the trimmed V and J ends, which lost 2 bases and 4 bases, there was a span of 16 bases. The CDR3 DNA sequence: TGTGCCACCAGCAGAACAGGGTTTGTTGTGGCAGATACGCAGTATTTT. Its protein product is CATSRTGFVVADTQYF.

This clone was observed a single time. The chain combines TRBV7-2 with TRBJ2-7; 8 bases align to TRBD1. V trimming: 4 bases; J trimming: 3 bases; junction bases outside the gene matches: 5. CDR1 is SGHTA, CDR2 FQGNSA, per germline. The length of the CDR3 is 14 residues. The CDR3 spells CASSWDRLNYEQYF. The DNA of the CDR3 is TGTGCCAGCAGCTGGGACAGGCTTAACTACGAGCAGTACTTC.

The V and J genes are TRBV5-6 and TRBJ2-2; D not certain. Germline V gene lookup returns CDR1 SGHDT and CDR2 YYEEEE. Trimming removed 6 bases from V and 8 bases from J, with 14 bases in between. This CDR3 contains 13 residues. CDR3 sequence (DNA): TGTGCCAGCACGCCGCGTGTGCTGGGGGAGCTGTTTTTT. Protein: CASTPRVLGELFF.

CDR3: CASSQFSGGSSYEQYF. Here the CDR3 DNA reads TGCGCCAGCAGCCAATTTAGCGGGGGGAGCTCCTACGAGCAGTACTTC. V and J are TRBV4-1 and TRBJ2-7, with 10 bases fitting TRBD2. This CDR3 region has 16 residues. Trimming cost V 2 bases and J 0 bases; bases outside gene matches: 4. Germline lookup yields CDR1 MGHRA and CDR2 YSYEKL.

This sequence joins TRBV30 and TRBJ2-3; tentatively, D is TRBD1 (7 bases). Trimming cost V 4 bases and J 5 bases, with 13 bases left between them. Looked up from germline, CDR1 is GTSNPN and CDR2 is SVGIG (reference sequence). The CDR3 contains 13 residues. The CDR3: CAWTEGAGDTQYF. DNA of the CDR3: TGTGCCTGGACGGAGGGGGCCGGAGATACGCAGTATTTT.

The chain is built from TRBV7-3 and TRBJ2-2, with D maybe TRBD1 (6 bases). The CDR3 sequence is 14 residues long. In germline, CDR1 is SGHTA, CDR2 FQGTGA. V lost 5 bases to trimming and J lost 3 bases, with 10 bases between them. The CDR3 DNA follows: TGTGCCAGCAGCCCCGGGACACACACCGGGGAGCTGTTTTTT. This gives the protein CASSPGTHTGELFF.

There are a few counts of this clone. The chain combines TRBV9 with TRBJ1-1; no firm D call. This CDR3 has 13 residues. The germline V and J ends were trimmed by 4 bases and 8 bases, with 15 bases remaining between them. Germline CDR1 SGDLS, CDR2 YYNGEE. CDR3 residues: CASSPGGGSEAFF. CDR3 bases: TGTGCCAGCAGCCCCGGCGGAGGCTCAGAAGCTTTCTTT.

The chain couples TRBV7-9 to TRBJ2-7, with 9 bases fitting TRBD1. Losses at the gene ends were 4 bases for V and 2 bases for J; bases not matched to a gene: 6. Germline CDR1 SEHNR, CDR2 FQNEAQ (reference sequence). The CDR3 sequence is 15 residues long. As DNA, the CDR3 is TGTGCCAGCAGCTCCCGGGACAGGGCCCCCTACGAGCAGTACTTC. It specifies CASSSRDRAPYEQYF. Based on the CDR3 plus reference TRBV7-9 and TRBJ2-7, the full variable domain is DTGVSQNPRHKITKRGQNVTFRCDPISEHNRLYWYRQTLGQGPEFLTYFQNEAQLEKSRLLSDRFSAERPKGSFSTLEIQRTEQGDSAMYLCASSSRDRAPYEQYFGPGTRLTVT.

The chain uses TRBV13 and TRBJ2-2; D ambiguous. V was trimmed by 5 bases and J by 7 bases, leaving 11 bases between them. This CDR3 has 13 amino acids. Germline V lookup: CDR1 PRHDT, CDR2 FYEKMQ (reference sequence). The CDR3 DNA reads as TGTGCCAGCAGCCTAATCGTCCACGGGGAGCTGTTTTTT. Residues: CASSLIVHGELFF.

The chain couples TRBV6-5 to TRBJ1-6; D is ambiguous. Trimming pared 7 bases from V and 0 bases from J, leaving 7 bases between. The CDR3 loop spans 14 amino acids. Germline CDR1 and CDR2: MNHEY and SVGAGI. Written as DNA, the CDR3 is TGTGCCAGCAAAGGGAGCTCCTATAATTCACCCCTCCACTTT. Its translation: CASKGSSYNSPLHF.

The chain employs TRBV7-9 and TRBJ1-2; D may be TRBD1 (6 bases). The CDR3 spans 19 residues. CDR1 SEHNR and CDR2 FQNEAQ come from the germline V gene (reference sequence). V lost 4 bases to trimming and J lost 2 bases, with 26 bases between them. This CDR3 is CASSSHVKQGPSQNYGYTF. The DNA for the CDR3 is TGTGCCAGCAGCTCCCACGTTAAACAGGGCCCCTCCCAAAACTATGGCTACACCTTC.

The chain is built from TRBV7-6 and TRBJ1-2; 8 bases fit TRBD1. The CDR3 is made up of 13 amino acids. Germline V gives CDR1 SGHVS, CDR2 FNYEAQ. V was clipped by 8 bases and J by 7 bases; unmatched bases: 9. As DNA, the CDR3 is TGTGCCAGCGGGACCACAGGGGGTACTGGCTACACCTTC. It specifies CASGTTGGTGYTF.

The rearrangement uses TRBV30 and TRBJ2-1; a possible D gene is TRBD2 (5 bases). This CDR3 comprises 12 residues. From germline, CDR1 is GTSNPN and CDR2 SVGIG (reference sequence). Trimming pared 4 bases from V and 5 bases from J, leaving 9 bases between. The CDR3 nucleotides are TGTGCCTGGATGAGGGATAACAATGAGCAGTTCTTC. This codes for CAWMRDNNEQFF.

This clone was seen more than once but under ten times. The chain couples TRBV2 to TRBJ1-4; D is ambiguous. Germline values: CDR1 SNHLY, CDR2 FYNNEI. The CDR3 has 15 residues. Trimming pared 6 bases from V and 8 bases from J, leaving 19 bases between. CDR3 loop: CASRGSDLPGEKLFF. The CDR3 region has the DNA TGTGCCAGCAGAGGGTCAGATCTACCAGGAGAAAAACTGTTTTTT.

This sequence joins TRBV6-1 and TRBJ2-3; TRBD2 is a possible D gene (5 bases). There are 15 residues in the CDR3. V lost 4 bases to trimming and J lost 1 base, with 12 bases between them. Germline loops: CDR1 MNHNS, CDR2 SASEGT. The CDR3 spells CASSAASFGTDTQYF. CDR3 in DNA: TGTGCCAGCAGTGCCGCTAGCTTCGGCACAGATACGCAGTATTTT.

J is TRBJ1-5 and V is TRBV7-8; D possibly corresponds to TRBD1 (5 bases). This CDR3 spans 16 amino acids. The germline gives CDR1 SGHVS, CDR2 FQNEAQ. V lost 4 bases and J 0 bases, leaving 13 bases between the germline ends. In nucleotides, the CDR3 is TGTGCCAGCAGCTCCCGCGGGACCGTTAGCAATCAGCCCCAGCATTTT. It translates to CASSSRGTVSNQPQHF.

This chain joins TRBV13 and TRBJ1-3; the D gene is possibly TRBD1 (5 bases). The CDR3 totals 14 residues. V was clipped by 2 bases and J by 5 bases, with 10 bases between them. In germline, CDR1 is PRHDT, CDR2 FYEKMQ (reference sequence). CDR3 amino acids: CASSLRDHRNTIYF. CDR3 bases: TGTGCCAGCAGCTTAAGGGACCATAGAAACACCATATATTTT.

The chain combines TRBV10-3 with TRBJ1-6; 7 nucleotides line up with TRBD1. The V gene's germline CDR1 is ENHRY and CDR2 SYGVKD. This CDR3 is built from 13 residues. Trimming at V came to 7 bases and at J to 7 bases, leaving 4 bases not matched to a gene. The CDR3 is CAITGTENSPLHF. Here the CDR3 DNA reads TGTGCCATCACCGGGACAGAAAATTCACCCCTCCACTTT.

Note on this clone: A read error may account for a junction end that differs from germline. The rearrangement joins TRBV11-2 to TRBJ2-1; 7 bases align to TRBD2. The germline gives CDR1 SGHAT, CDR2 FQNNGV. This CDR3 contains 16 residues. CDR3 nucleotide sequence: TGTGCCAGCAGTTTAGGTGTCCTAGCGGCGTACAATGAGCAGTTCTTC. Its translation: CASSLGVLAAYNEQFF.

The chain has TRBV18 and TRBJ1-4; D gene ambiguous. The CDR3 has 15 residues. The V gene's germline CDR1 is KGHSH and CDR2 LQKENI. V lost 3 bases and J lost 5, with 13 bases in between. The CDR3 DNA is TGTGCCAGCTCACCCCCAGGCATGTACAATGAAAAACTGTTTTTT. Protein product: CASSPPGMYNEKLFF. Variable domain in full (rest from reference TRBV18 and TRBJ1-4): NAGVMQNPRHLVRRRGQEARLRCSPMKGHSHVYWYRQLPEEGLKFMVYLQKENIIDESGMPKERFSAEFPKEGPSILRIQQVVRGDSAAYFCASSPPGMYNEKLFFGSGTQLSVL.